These 9 T cell receptor beta chains came from one sample sequenced in a study of vaccination and CD4 T cells after COVID-19. The study sequenced cultured CD4+ T cell DNA using the Oncomine TCR Beta short-read assay. One entry per CDR3 protein, called by TCRdb with MiXCR from the PCR reads. Of a few thousand distinct CDR3 sequences listed, about 39% are singletons. For these receptors, no antigen is known. Treatment specified: approximately 10-day PBMC culture with coronavirus spike peptide pools or control peptides (ViraFEST assay). Researchers collected the unexposed donor's CD4+ T cells before the COVID-19 pandemic (2011-2018). Sequencing used CD4+ T cells from blood, cultured in vitro. These receptors were obtained from a human donor in good health.

This clonotype showed up just a few times. The genes are TRBV5-4 and TRBJ1-6; possible D gene TRBD1, 5 bases. Germline loops: CDR1 SGHNT, CDR2 YYREEE (reference sequence). V shed 4 bases and J shed 7 bases, with 18 bases lying between them. This CDR3 contains 16 residues. The CDR3 region has the DNA TGTGCCAGCAGCCATGACCCCGGGACGCAAAATTCACCCCTCCACTTT. This gives the protein CASSHDPGTQNSPLHF.

The rearrangement links TRBV19 to TRBJ1-5, with a weak D call TRBD1 (5 bases). Trimming left V 3 bases short and J 7 bases short, with 13 bases between. This CDR3 is 14 amino acids long. CDR1 is LNHDA and CDR2 is SQIVND in the germline V gene (reference sequence). Written as DNA, the CDR3 is TGTGCCAGTAGTATGGGGGGGGTAGGACAGCCCCAGCATTTT. As protein: CASSMGGVGQPQHF.

The table lists this clonotype with a few counts. This chain links TRBV20-1 with TRBJ1-4; a possible D gene is TRBD1 (6 bases). Deletions cut 5 bases from V and 5 bases from J, with 12 bases between. The CDR3 consists of 13 residues. Germline V gene lookup returns CDR1 DFQATT and CDR2 SNEGSKA (reference sequence). DNA of the CDR3: TGCAGTGCTTCGACACAGGGAAATGAAAAACTGTTTTTT. It yields the protein CSASTQGNEKLFF.

This clonotype came up once. CDR3 nucleotides: TGTGCCTGGAGTGTAAGGTTCCAAGAGACCCAGTACTTC. Protein sequence: CAWSVRFQETQYF. The rearrangement joins TRBV30 to TRBJ2-5; D remains ambiguous. V was shortened by 0 bases and J by 1 base, with 6 bases between the two germline ends. CDR1 is GTSNPN, CDR2 SVGIG, per germline (reference sequence). The CDR3 length is 13 residues.

The V gene is TRBV6-1, the J gene TRBJ1-1; D gene uncertain. The germline V gene encodes CDR1 MNHNS and CDR2 SASEGT. The CDR3 loop spans 15 amino acids. Trimming took off 6 bases at V and 0 bases at J, with 14 bases between the two ends. CDR3 in amino acids: CASSIRETMNTEAFF. Written as DNA, the CDR3 is TGTGCCAGCAGCATCCGGGAGACCATGAACACTGAAGCTTTCTTT.

The CDR3 spells CASSYETGRNTEAFF. The CDR3 DNA is TGTGCCAGCAGTTATGAGACAGGCAGAAACACTGAAGCTTTCTTT. This sequence joins TRBV6-5 and TRBJ1-1; tentative D call: TRBD1 (6 bases). Germline CDR1 is MNHEY and CDR2 is SVGAGI. V shed 3 bases and J shed 2 bases, with 13 bases lying between them. The CDR3 runs 15 residues.

This clonotype was found a few times. The gene calls are TRBV7-9 and TRBJ2-3; D is perhaps TRBD1 or TRBD2 (5 bases each). V lost 2 bases and J lost 0, with 15 bases in between. The CDR3 is 17 amino acids. In germline, CDR1 is SEHNR, CDR2 FQNEAQ (reference sequence). This chain's CDR3 is CASSLRGGQVSTDTQYF. The DNA for the CDR3 is TGTGCCAGCAGCTTAAGGGGCGGGCAGGTCAGCACAGATACGCAGTATTTT.

The chain carries TRBV6-1 and TRBJ1-1, with D uncertain. The germline V and J ends were trimmed by 8 bases and 4 bases, with 8 bases remaining between them. The germline gives CDR1 MNHNS, CDR2 SASEGT. The CDR3 is made up of 11 amino acids. CDR3 bases: TGTGCCAGCGGGTTAGGCACTGAAGCTTTCTTT. Translated: CASGLGTEAFF.

This clonotype was detected a few times. The chain recombines TRBV20-1 with TRBJ1-1; D might be TRBD1 (6 bases). The V and J ends lost 2 bases and 3 bases respectively, with 16 bases between them. The length of the CDR3 is 15 residues. CDR1 is DFQATT, CDR2 SNEGSKA, per germline (reference sequence). CDR3 sequence reads: CSARNSRGIDTEAFF. CDR3 coding DNA: TGCAGTGCTAGAAACTCCAGGGGCATTGACACTGAAGCTTTCTTT.